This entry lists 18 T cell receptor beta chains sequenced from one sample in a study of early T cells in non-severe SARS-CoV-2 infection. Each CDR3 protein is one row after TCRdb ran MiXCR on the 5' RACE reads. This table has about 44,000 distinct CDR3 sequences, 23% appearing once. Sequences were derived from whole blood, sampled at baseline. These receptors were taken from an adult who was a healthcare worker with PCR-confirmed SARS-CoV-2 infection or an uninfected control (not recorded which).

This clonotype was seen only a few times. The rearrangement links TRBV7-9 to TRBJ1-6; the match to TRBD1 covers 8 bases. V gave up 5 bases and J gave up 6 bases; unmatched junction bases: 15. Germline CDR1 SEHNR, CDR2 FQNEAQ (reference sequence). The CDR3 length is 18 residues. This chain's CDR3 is CASSPLGDPRGLNSPLHF. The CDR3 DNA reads TGTGCCAGCAGCCCGCTTGGGGATCCCAGGGGGCTTAATTCACCCCTCCACTTT.

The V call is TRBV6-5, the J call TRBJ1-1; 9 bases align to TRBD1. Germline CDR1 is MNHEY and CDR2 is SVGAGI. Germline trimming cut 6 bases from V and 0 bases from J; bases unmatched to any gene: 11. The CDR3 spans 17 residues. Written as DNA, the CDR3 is TGTGCCAGCAGCCGGCGAGGGACAGGGATGATGAACACTGAAGCTTTCTTT. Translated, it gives CASSRRGTGMMNTEAFF.

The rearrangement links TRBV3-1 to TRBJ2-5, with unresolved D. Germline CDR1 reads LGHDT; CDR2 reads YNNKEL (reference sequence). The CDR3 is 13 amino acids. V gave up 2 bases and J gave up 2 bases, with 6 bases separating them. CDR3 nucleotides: TGTGCCAGCAGCCAATCCCTTCAAGAGACCCAGTACTTC. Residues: CASSQSLQETQYF.

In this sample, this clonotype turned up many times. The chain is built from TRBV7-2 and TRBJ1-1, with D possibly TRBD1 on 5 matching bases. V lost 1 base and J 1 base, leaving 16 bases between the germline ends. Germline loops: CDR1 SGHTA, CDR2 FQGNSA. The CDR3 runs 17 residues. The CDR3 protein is CASSLGAGYGWNTEAFF. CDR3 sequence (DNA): TGTGCCAGCAGCTTAGGGGCAGGGTACGGATGGAACACTGAAGCTTTCTTT.

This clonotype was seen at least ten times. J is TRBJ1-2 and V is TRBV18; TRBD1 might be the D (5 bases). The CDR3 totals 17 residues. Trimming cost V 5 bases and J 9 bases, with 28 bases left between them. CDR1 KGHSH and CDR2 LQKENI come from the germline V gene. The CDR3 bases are TGTGCCAGCTCAAGAACGGGCGCGGGGGAAGTAGCCCGCAGCTACACCTTC. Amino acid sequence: CASSRTGAGEVARSYTF.

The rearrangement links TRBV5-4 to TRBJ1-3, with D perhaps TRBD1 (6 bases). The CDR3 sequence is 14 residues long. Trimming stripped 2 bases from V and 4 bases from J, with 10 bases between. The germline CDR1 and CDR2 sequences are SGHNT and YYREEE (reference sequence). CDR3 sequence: CASSLQGLGNTIYF. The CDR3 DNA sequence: TGTGCCAGCAGCTTACAGGGCCTCGGAAACACCATATATTTT.

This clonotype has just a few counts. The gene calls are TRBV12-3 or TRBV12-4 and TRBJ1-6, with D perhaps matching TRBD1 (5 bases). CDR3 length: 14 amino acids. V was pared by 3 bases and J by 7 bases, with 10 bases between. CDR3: CASSFRDFNSPLHF. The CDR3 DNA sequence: TGTGCCAGCAGTTTCCGGGACTTCAATTCACCCCTCCACTTT.

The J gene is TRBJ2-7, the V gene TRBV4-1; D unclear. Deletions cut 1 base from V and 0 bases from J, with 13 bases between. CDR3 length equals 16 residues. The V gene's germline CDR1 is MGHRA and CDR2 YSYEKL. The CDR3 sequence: CASSQGSGSSSYEQYF. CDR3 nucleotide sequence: TGCGCCAGCAGCCAAGGATCGGGCTCGAGCTCCTACGAGCAGTACTTC.

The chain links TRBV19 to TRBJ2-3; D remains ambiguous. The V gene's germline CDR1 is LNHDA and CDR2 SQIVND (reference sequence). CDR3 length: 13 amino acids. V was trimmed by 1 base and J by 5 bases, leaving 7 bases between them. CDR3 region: CASSIVWGDTQYF. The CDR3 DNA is TGTGCCAGTAGTATAGTGTGGGGAGATACGCAGTATTTT.

As DNA, the CDR3 is TGCGCCAGCAGCTTGGCGGAACCCGGAGATACGCAGTATTTT. Amino acids: CASSLAEPGDTQYF. V and J are TRBV5-1 and TRBJ2-3, with no clear D. The CDR3 sequence is 14 residues long. Germline V gene lookup returns CDR1 SGHRS and CDR2 YFSETQ. The V end was cut by 0 bases, the J end by 5 bases, with 10 bases between.

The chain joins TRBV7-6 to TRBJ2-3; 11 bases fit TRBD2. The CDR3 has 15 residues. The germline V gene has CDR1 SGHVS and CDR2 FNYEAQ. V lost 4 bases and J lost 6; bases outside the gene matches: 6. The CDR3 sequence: CASSYLAGGGDTQYF. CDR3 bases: TGTGCCAGCAGCTACCTAGCGGGGGGAGGTGATACGCAGTATTTT. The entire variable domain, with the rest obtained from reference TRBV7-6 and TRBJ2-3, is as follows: GAGVSQSPRYKVTKRGQDVALRCDPISGHVSLYWYRQALGQGPEFLTYFNYEAQQDKSGLPNDRFSAERPEGSISTLTIQRTEQRDSAMYRCASSYLAGGGDTQYFGPGTRLTVL.

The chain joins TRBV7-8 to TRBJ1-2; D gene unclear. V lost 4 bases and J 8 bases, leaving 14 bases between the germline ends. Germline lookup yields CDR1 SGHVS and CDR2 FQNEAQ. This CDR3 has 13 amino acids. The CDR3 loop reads CASSSRMSRGYTF. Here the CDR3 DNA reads TGTGCCAGCAGCTCCCGGATGTCTCGCGGCTACACCTTC.

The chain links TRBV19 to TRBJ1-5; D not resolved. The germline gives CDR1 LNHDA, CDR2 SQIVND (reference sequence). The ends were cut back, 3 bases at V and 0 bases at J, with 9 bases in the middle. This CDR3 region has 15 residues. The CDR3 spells CASSISGLSNQPQHF. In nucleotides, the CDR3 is TGTGCCAGTAGTATTAGCGGACTTAGCAATCAGCCCCAGCATTTT.

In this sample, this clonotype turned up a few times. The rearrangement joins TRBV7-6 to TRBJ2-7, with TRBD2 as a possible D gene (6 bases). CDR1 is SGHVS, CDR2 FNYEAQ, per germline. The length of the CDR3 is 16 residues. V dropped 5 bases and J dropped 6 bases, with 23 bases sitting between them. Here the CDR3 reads CASSTLRGGTLGEQYF. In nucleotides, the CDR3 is TGTGCCAGCAGCACCCTGCGGGGCGGGACCCTGGGCGAGCAGTACTTC.

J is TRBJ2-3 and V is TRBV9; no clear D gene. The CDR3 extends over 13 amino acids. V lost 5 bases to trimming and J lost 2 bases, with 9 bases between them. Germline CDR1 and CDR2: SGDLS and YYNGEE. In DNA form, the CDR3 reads TGTGCCAGCAGTATTGGGTACACAGATACGCAGTATTTT. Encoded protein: CASSIGYTDTQYF.

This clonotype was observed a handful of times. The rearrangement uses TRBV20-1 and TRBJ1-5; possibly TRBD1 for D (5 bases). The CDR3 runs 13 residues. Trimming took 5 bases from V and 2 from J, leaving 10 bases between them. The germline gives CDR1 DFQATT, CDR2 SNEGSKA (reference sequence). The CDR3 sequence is CSAGGKGNQPQHF. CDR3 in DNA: TGCAGTGCTGGGGGGAAGGGCAATCAGCCCCAGCATTTT.

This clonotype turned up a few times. CDR3 coding DNA: TGTGCCAGCAGTGTAGAACAGCTCCACGAGCAGTACTTC. This codes for CASSVEQLHEQYF. The chain uses TRBV2 and TRBJ2-7; unclear D gene. Trimming stripped 4 bases from V and 5 bases from J, with 12 bases between. The CDR3 is 13 amino acids. Germline V gene lookup returns CDR1 SNHLY and CDR2 FYNNEI.

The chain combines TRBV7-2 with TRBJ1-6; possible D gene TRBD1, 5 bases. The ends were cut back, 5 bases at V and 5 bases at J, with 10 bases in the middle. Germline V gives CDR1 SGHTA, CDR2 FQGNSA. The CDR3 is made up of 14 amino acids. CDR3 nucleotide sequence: TGTGCCAGCAGCCGGGACCCTGATAATTCACCCCTCCACTTT. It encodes CASSRDPDNSPLHF.